These T cell receptor beta chains were read from a single sample in a study of control samples from healthy donors and cancer patients. The assay was immunoSEQ multiplex PCR, and TCRdb's table has in-frame clones only and misses some. The data show some 130,000 clones, 90% seen once. Sequencing was carried out using blood. The receptor source for this set is a man in his forties in good health. The CDR3 runs from the conserved cysteine through the conserved F or W. Fields, in order: D gene, V gene, clone size, J gene, CDR3 protein, CDR3 DNA. D genes are given only for firm matches. For some rows the clone size is stated as once, few or many, or as a class when expanded; others skip it.

-,TRBV28,-,TRBJ1-5,CASSPRGGSNQPQHF,TGTGCCAGCAGTCCAAGGGGAGGGAGCAATCAGCCCCAGCATTTT
-,TRBV11-2,few,TRBJ1-4,CASSSEGPATNEKLFF,TGTGCCAGCAGCTCCGAAGGGCCGGCCACTAATGAAAAACTGTTTTTT
TRBD2,TRBV27,-,TRBJ2-3,CASSPGLAGGPFTDTQYF,TGTGCCAGCAGTCCCGGACTAGCGGGGGGGCCTTTCACAGATACGCAGTATTTT
-,TRBV11-2,-,TRBJ1-2,CASSLSGWYGYTF,TGTGCCAGCAGCTTGTCAGGGTGGTATGGCTACACCTTC
-,TRBV6-1,once,TRBJ2-3,CASSEATGPTDTQYF,TGTGCCAGCAGTGAAGCGACGGGGCCCACAGATACGCAGTATTTT
TRBD2,TRBV5-1,-,TRBJ2-5,CASSFGTNQETQYF,TGCGCCAGCAGCTTCGGGACTAATCAAGAGACCCAGTACTTC
-,TRBV5-6,-,TRBJ2-3,CASSWYSTDTQYF,TGTGCCAGCAGCTGGTACAGCACAGATACGCAGTATTTT
TRBD1,TRBV9,-,TRBJ1-3,CASSADREGGTIYF,TGTGCCAGCAGCGCTGACAGGGAGGGAGGCACCATATATTTT
-,TRBV28,-,TRBJ2-5,CASRRGHLTETQYF,TGTGCCAGCAGAAGGGGACACCTCACAGAGACCCAGTACTTC
-,TRBV7-2,-,TRBJ1-5,CASSLQGQGQPQHF,TGTGCCAGCAGCTTACAGGGGCAGGGTCAGCCCCAGCATTTT
-,TRBV2,-,TRBJ1-1,CAGQVEAFF,TGTGCCGGCCAGGTAGAAGCTTTCTTT
-,TRBV5-1,-,TRBJ2-3,CASSFTGTESTDTQYF,TGCGCCAGCAGCTTTACAGGGACGGAGAGCACAGATACGCAGTATTTT
TRBD1,TRBV2,-,TRBJ1-1,CASSRDRGRAFF,TGTGCCAGCAGCCGGGACAGGGGGCGGGCTTTCTTT
TRBD1,TRBV4-2,-,TRBJ2-3,CASSQATGGDTDTQYF,TGTGCCAGCAGCCAAGCCACAGGGGGCGACACAGATACGCAGTATTTT
-,TRBV5-5,-,TRBJ2-1,CASSFGNSIDEQFF,TGTGCCAGCAGCTTTGGGAACAGTATTGATGAGCAGTTCTTC
-,TRBV24-1,-,TRBJ2-2,CATRGMGTGELFF,TGTGCCACCAGGGGGATGGGCACCGGGGAGCTGTTTTTT
TRBD1,TRBV6-5,once,TRBJ2-2,CASFPGGNTGELFF,TGTGCCAGCTTTCCAGGGGGCAACACCGGGGAGCTGTTTTTT
-,TRBV5-4,-,TRBJ1-5,CASSFFSGKGNQPQHF,TGTGCCAGCAGCTTTTTTTCTGGCAAAGGCAATCAGCCCCAGCATTTT
-,TRBV6-6,-,TRBJ2-2,CASSRSNTGELFF,TGTGCCAGCAGTCGATCCAACACCGGGGAGCTGTTTTTT
TRBD2,TRBV15,-,TRBJ2-7,CATSRGWGGNSYEQYF,TGTGCCACCAGCAGGGGATGGGGGGGGAACTCCTACGAGCAGTACTTC
-,TRBV5-1,-,TRBJ2-3,CASSQRSDTQYF,TGCGCCAGCAGCCAAAGATCAGATACGCAGTATTTT
-,TRBV6-5,-,TRBJ1-5,CASSPVFPNQPQHF,TGTGCCAGCAGCCCCGTGTTTCCCAATCAGCCCCAGCATTTT
TRBD1,TRBV2,-,TRBJ2-7,CASRLLRGRYDEQYF,TGTGCCAGCAGGTTATTGAGGGGGCGGTACGACGAGCAGTACTTC
TRBD1,TRBV30,-,TRBJ1-5,CAWSVGTGGLAESQPQHF,TGTGCCTGGAGTGTAGGGACAGGGGGTCTGGCCGAGAGTCAGCCCCAGCATTTT
TRBD2,TRBV28,-,TRBJ2-7,CASSLFFGGRSYEQYF,TGTGCCAGCAGTTTATTTTTCGGGGGGAGGTCCTACGAGCAGTACTTC
TRBD1,TRBV18,-,TRBJ1-5,CASSADRGFDQPQHF,TGTGCCAGCTCAGCCGACAGGGGCTTCGATCAGCCCCAGCATTTT
TRBD2,TRBV6-5,-,TRBJ2-1,CASSSTAGGPLNEQFF,TGTGCCAGCAGTTCGACAGCGGGGGGGCCCCTCAATGAGCAGTTCTTC
TRBD1,TRBV7-2,-,TRBJ1-2,CASSTRQGRGGYTF,TGTGCCAGCAGCACAAGACAGGGAAGGGGAGGCTACACCTTC
-,TRBV9,-,TRBJ1-5,CASSASGHPTRNQPQHF,TGTGCCAGCAGTGCCTCCGGACACCCAACCCGGAATCAGCCCCAGCATTTT
-,TRBV5-1,-,TRBJ2-3,CATLEGNPSTDTQYF,TGCGCCACCCTCGAGGGGAATCCCTCCACAGATACGCAGTATTTT
-,TRBV5-1,once,TRBJ1-1,CASSSGQIYTEAFF,TGCGCCAGCAGCTCCGGACAGATTTACACTGAAGCTTTCTTT
-,TRBV3-1/TRBV3-2,-,TRBJ1-4,CASSQLRTNEKLFF,TGTGCCAGCAGCCAACTTAGAACTAATGAAAAACTGTTTTTT
-,TRBV19,-,TRBJ1-5,CASRGQGNQPQHF,TGTGCCAGTAGGGGTCAGGGCAATCAGCCCCAGCATTTT
-,TRBV28,-,TRBJ1-1,CASGSHREAFF,TGTGCCAGCGGCAGTCATCGAGAAGCTTTCTTT
-,TRBV5-1,few,TRBJ2-7,CASSLRAPGKEQYF,TGCGCCAGCAGCTTGAGAGCGCCGGGTAAAGAGCAGTACTTC
TRBD1,TRBV6-5,-,TRBJ2-2,CASRGTATGELFF,TGTGCCAGCAGAGGGACAGCAACCGGGGAGCTGTTTTTT
-,TRBV15,once,TRBJ2-3,CATSRTLDPTDTQYF,TGTGCCACCAGCAGAACCCTAGATCCCACAGATACGCAGTATTTT
-,TRBV6-5,-,TRBJ2-3,CASSRQPSTDTQYF,TGTGCCAGCAGTCGACAACCTAGCACAGATACGCAGTATTTT
TRBD1,TRBV19,-,TRBJ1-5,CASSPTGERSQPQHF,TGTGCCAGTAGTCCAACAGGGGAGAGGAGTCAGCCCCAGCATTTT
-,TRBV6-5,-,TRBJ1-2,CATAWGGANYGYTF,TGTGCTACGGCTTGGGGGGGCGCGAACTATGGCTACACCTTC
TRBD2,TRBV5-4,-,TRBJ2-5,CASSYNLAGGETQYF,TGTGCCAGCAGTTACAACCTAGCGGGAGGAGAGACCCAGTACTTC
-,TRBV5-5,-,TRBJ1-3,CASSLYSEPSGNTIYF,TGTGCCAGCAGCTTATACAGCGAACCCTCTGGAAACACCATATATTTT
TRBD1,TRBV7-9,-,TRBJ2-7,CASSSTSGQGARGEQYF,TGTGCCAGCAGCTCTACAAGCGGACAGGGGGCGCGGGGCGAGCAGTACTTC
-,TRBV19,-,TRBJ1-5,CASSIEGGRNQPQHF,TGTGCCAGTAGTATAGAGGGGGGACGGAATCAGCCCCAGCATTTT
TRBD1,TRBV3-1/TRBV3-2,-,TRBJ2-7,CASSQVSGGVGEQYF,TGTGCCAGCAGCCAAGTCTCAGGGGGAGTGGGGGAGCAGTACTTC
-,TRBV19,-,TRBJ1-1,CASSILGTEAFF,TGTGCCAGTAGTATTCTTGGGACTGAAGCTTTCTTT
-,TRBV5-1,few,TRBJ1-1,CASSSQVNTEAFF,TGCGCCAGCAGCTCACAGGTGAACACTGAAGCTTTCTTT
-,TRBV11-2,-,TRBJ1-5,CASSSGQGNQPQHF,TGTGCCAGCAGCTCGGGTCAGGGCAATCAGCCCCAGCATTTT
-,TRBV5-5,-,TRBJ1-3,CASSLVGIDSGNTIYF,TGTGCCAGCAGCTTGGTGGGCATTGACTCTGGAAACACCATATATTTT
-,TRBV7-9,-,TRBJ1-5,CASSGPLNQPQHF,TGTGCCAGCAGTGGTCCGCTCAATCAGCCCCAGCATTTT
TRBD1,TRBV2,-,TRBJ1-4,CASSETTGALRKLFF,TGTGCCAGCAGTGAAACGACAGGGGCCCTGCGAAAACTGTTTTTT
TRBD1,TRBV7-9,-,TRBJ2-5,CASRDTGWDSKETQYF,TGTGCCAGCAGGGATACAGGGTGGGACAGTAAAGAGACCCAGTACTTC
-,TRBV28,-,TRBJ2-7,CASRPGALLQYF,TGTGCCAGCAGACCCGGGGCGCTCCTACAGTACTTC
-,TRBV6-1,-,TRBJ1-2,CASSEAPGRGYGYTF,TGTGCCAGCAGTGAAGCGCCCGGGAGGGGCTATGGCTACACCTTC